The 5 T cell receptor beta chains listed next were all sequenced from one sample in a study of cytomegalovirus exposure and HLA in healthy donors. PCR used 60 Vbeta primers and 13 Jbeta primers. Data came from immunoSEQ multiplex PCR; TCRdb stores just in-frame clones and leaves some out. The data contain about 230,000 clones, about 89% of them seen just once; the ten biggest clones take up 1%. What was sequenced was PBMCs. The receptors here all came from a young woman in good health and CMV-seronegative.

The CDR3 region is CASSLDRGYAFF. The CDR3 nucleotides read TGTGCCAGCAGCTTGGACAGGGGGTACGCTTTCTTT. The rearrangement joins TRBV5-6 to TRBJ1-1, with 8 bases identical to TRBD1. V trimming: 0 bases; J trimming: 11 bases; junction bases outside the gene matches: 3. There are 12 residues in the CDR3. Germline CDR1 SGHDT, CDR2 YYEEEE.

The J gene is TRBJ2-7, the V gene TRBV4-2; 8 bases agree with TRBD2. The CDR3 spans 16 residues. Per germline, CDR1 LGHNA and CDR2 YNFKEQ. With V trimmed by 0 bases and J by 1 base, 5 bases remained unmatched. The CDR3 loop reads CASSQEGASGSYEQYF. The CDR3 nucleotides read TGTGCCAGCAGCCAAGAAGGTGCTAGCGGGTCCTACGAGCAGTACTTC.

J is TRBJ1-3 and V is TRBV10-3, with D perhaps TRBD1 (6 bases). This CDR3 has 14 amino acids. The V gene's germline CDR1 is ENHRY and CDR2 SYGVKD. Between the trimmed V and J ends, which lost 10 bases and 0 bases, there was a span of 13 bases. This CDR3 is CATSGQTSGNTIYF. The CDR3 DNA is TGTGCCACCTCAGGACAGACCTCTGGAAACACCATATATTTT.

CDR3 residues: CASGDRQKANEQFF. The CDR3, as DNA: TGCGCCAGCGGGGACAGACAAAAGGCGAATGAGCAGTTCTTC. This chain links TRBV5-1 with TRBJ2-1; 7 positions match TRBD1. Germline V gene sequence: CDR1 SGHRS, CDR2 YFSETQ. V shed 7 bases, J shed 7 bases, and the junction held 11 bases outside the gene matches. The CDR3 extends over 14 amino acids.

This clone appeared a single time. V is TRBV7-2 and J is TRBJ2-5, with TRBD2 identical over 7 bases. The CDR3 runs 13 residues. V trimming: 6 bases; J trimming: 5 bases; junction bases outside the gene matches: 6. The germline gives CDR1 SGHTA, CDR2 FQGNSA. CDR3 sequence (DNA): TGTGCCAGCAGATCTAGCGGTTTGGAGACCCAGTACTTC. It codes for CASRSSGLETQYF.